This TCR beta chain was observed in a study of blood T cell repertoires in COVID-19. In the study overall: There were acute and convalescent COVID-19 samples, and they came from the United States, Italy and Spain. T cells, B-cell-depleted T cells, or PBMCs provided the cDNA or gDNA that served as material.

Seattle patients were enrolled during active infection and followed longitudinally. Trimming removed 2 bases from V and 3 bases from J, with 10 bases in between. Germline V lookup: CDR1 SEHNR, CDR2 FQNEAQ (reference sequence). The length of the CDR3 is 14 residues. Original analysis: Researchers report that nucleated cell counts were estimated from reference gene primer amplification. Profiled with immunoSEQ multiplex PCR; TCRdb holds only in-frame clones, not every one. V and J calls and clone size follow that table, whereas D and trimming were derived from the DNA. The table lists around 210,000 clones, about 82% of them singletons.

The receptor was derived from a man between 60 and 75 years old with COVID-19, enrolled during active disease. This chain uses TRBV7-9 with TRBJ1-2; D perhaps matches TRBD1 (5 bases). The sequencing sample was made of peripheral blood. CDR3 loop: CASSLQQADYGYTF. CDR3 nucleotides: TGTGCCAGCAGCTTACAACAGGCCGACTATGGCTACACCTTC.